This TCR beta chain was documented in a study of shared clonotypes between healthy human individuals (dated by TCRdb to the early 2020s). Regarding the complete study: A couple of women and three men aged 18 to 49 years were included in the cohort. Blood TCR repertoires of 5 or 6 healthy adults were deeply sequenced to estimate repertoire size and the extent of clonotype sharing between individuals. Per donor, three plates each were used for CD4 naive and CD4 memory, two for CD8 naive, and one for CD8 memory. Leukapheresis yielded between about 0.85 and 10 billion PBMCs per donor. To increase sequencing depth and limit assay-specific biases, different laboratories used diverse techniques to prepare libraries and sequence TCR repertoires.

The investigation overall reported the following: Estimated clonotype richness was generally larger for naive than for memory subsets. Only blood was sampled, and tissue TCR repertoires likely differ from those in blood. Rarefaction of sorted-subset datasets indicated incomplete sequencing despite the large sequencing depth. Based on pairwise subsampling, the degree of clonotype sharing among donors was expected to be affected by sequencing depth. The genetic and exposure-history diversity represented was limited by the small number of donors. Higher generation probabilities were observed for clonotypes shared by all four sorted-subset donors than for non-shared clonotypes. Sharing across a few donors was observed for roughly 5% of naive CD4, around 3.5% of naive CD8, about 2.3% of memory CD4, and less than 0.45% of memory CD8 clonotypes.

Donors were healthy HIV-negative adults with no recently reported acute infections or vaccinations. Every donor was a Caucasian adult residing in Nashville, Tennessee, USA. CD4+ T cells were enriched through magnetic negative selection, after which naive cells were positively selected on CD45RA and the remaining negative fraction served as the memory subset. Blood was obtained by leukapheresis, after which PBMCs were separated by Ficoll-Histopaque density gradient centrifugation and cryopreserved in liquid nitrogen vapor phase. Analytical flow cytometry was used to check the purity and quantity of every magnetically sorted T cell population. Genomic DNA was isolated from each sorted fraction and quantified by UV absorbance on a Nanodrop 2000c. A word on this clone: Its cognate antigen has yet to be identified. It has no much larger one-base neighbor in the sample; base qualities were not kept.

Using the deep immunoSEQ assay, TCR CDR3 regions were amplified from genomic DNA by multiplex PCR. Extracted genomic DNA from each cell subset was spread evenly across all wells of several immunoSEQ 96-well plates, with each plate serving as a replicate. For sorted subsets, about 0.2 ug genomic DNA, equal to tens of thousands of T cell genomes, was loaded into each replicate PCR. The purified libraries were quantified using a Qubit 3.0 fluorometer, sized with a Bioanalyzer 2100, and then quantified again using the KAPA Library Quantification kit. Every immunoSEQ 96-well plate was sequenced on a separate single-read 150-cycle Illumina NextSeq 550 flow cell. Regarding the original processing steps: Because the immunoSEQ output included only junctional sequences and no quality scores, the filtering could not be the same as the filtering used for full-length reads. Sequences were annotated with PyIR, a Python wrapper for IgBLAST v1.9, using IMGT germline references to assign V/J genes and CDR3. Reads were filtered out if the reads had weak V/J assignments (E-value above 1e-6), no CDR3, stop codons, out-of-frame junctions, or ambiguous translated residues. V3J clonotypes were defined by identical inferred V gene, J gene, and CDR3 amino acid sequence. Percentage overlap between repertoires was computed as shared unique clonotypes divided by the size of the smaller repertoire. Repertoire richness was assessed with RTK rarefaction, the Chao1 estimator, and Recon v2.1 estimates of unobserved clonotypes. Generation probabilities were computed with OLGA for all TCRbeta clonotypes obtained by the gDNA method from several donors. TCRdb limited this immuneACCESS table to in-frame rearrangements with V and J called. A share of clones is missing; checked studies link under half to unresolved V genes, and the rest is unexplained. That table furnishes V, J and clone size, whereas the DNA furnished D and trimming. Within this sample are over a million clones, with approximately 96% of them counted one time only. The biggest ten clones account for roughly 1.2% of the sample.

The germline V and J ends show losses of 5 bases and 4 bases respectively, and no gene match explains 6 bases of the junction. The germline V gene provides CDR1 MDHEN and CDR2 SYDVKM. The CDR3 sequence holds 14 residues, the cysteine and phenylalanine included. The kept DNA is CDR3 alone, 42 bases in frame from the first base. The receptor was isolated from a man aged 25 to 40 in good health. Specimen: naive CD4+ T cells sorted from blood. This specimen's cell subset or site label, interpreted: CD45RA+ positively selected. The sequence joins TRBV28 to TRBJ2-7; 9 bases in between match TRBD2. The CDR3 region reads CASSPELAGYEQYF. The sequenced DNA: TGTGCCAGCAGTCCTGAGCTAGCGGGATACGAGCAGTACTTC.